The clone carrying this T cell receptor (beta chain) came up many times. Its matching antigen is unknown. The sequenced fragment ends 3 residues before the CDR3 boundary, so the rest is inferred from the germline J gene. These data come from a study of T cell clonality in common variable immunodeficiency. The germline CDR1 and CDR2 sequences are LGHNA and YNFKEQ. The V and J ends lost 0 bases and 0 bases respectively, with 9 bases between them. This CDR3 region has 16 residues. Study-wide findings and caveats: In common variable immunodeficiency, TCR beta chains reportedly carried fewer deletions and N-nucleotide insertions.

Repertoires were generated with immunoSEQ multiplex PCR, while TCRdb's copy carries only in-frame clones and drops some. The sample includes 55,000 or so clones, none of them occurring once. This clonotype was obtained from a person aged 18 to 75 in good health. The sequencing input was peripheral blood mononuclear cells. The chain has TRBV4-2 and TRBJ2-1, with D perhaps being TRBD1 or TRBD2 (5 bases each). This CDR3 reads CASSQDEGSSYNEQFF. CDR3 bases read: TGTGCCAGCAGCCAAGATGAGGGGAGCTCCTACAATGAG.